The 30 T cell receptor beta chains below were found in one sample sequenced in a study of cytomegalovirus exposure and HLA in healthy donors. 13 Jbeta primers and 60 Vbeta primers were used for the PCR. The data were produced by immunoSEQ multiplex PCR, yet TCRdb's version contains in-frame clones alone and is incomplete. The data hold 150,000 to 200,000 clones, with approximately 80% observed a single time. Sequences were obtained from PBMCs. Receptors originate from a woman aged 50 to 60 in good health and CMV-seronegative.

V is TRBV5-1 and J is TRBJ2-7; D possibly corresponds to TRBD1 (7 bases). Germline V gives CDR1 SGHRS, CDR2 YFSETQ. This CDR3 comprises 14 residues. V was shortened by 4 bases and J by 1 base, with 12 bases between the two germline ends. CDR3 bases: TGCGCCAGCAGCCCGGAGGGACAGTCCTACGAGCAGTACTTC. Its protein product is CASSPEGQSYEQYF.

The chain employs TRBV28 and TRBJ1-2; D is perhaps TRBD1 (6 bases). Trimming stripped 10 bases from V and 4 bases from J, with 13 bases between. The CDR3 has 12 residues. Germline V gives CDR1 MDHEN, CDR2 SYDVKM. CDR3 region: CAILRDTYGYTF. Written as DNA, the CDR3 is TGTGCCATCCTCCGGGACACCTATGGCTACACCTTC.

Concerning this clone itself: The junction does not match germline at one end; this may be a read error. The genes are TRBV7-2 and TRBJ2-7, with 7 bases identical to TRBD2. Germline V gene lookup returns CDR1 SGHTA and CDR2 FQGNSA. The CDR3 contains 15 residues. Here the CDR3 reads CASSLARGKAYEQYF. Here the CDR3 DNA reads TGTGCCAGCAGCCTAGCGCGGGGGAAAGCCTACGAGCAGTACTTC.

The chain couples TRBV18 to TRBJ1-6; 7 nucleotides match TRBD1. The ends lost 3 bases at V and 8 bases at J; junction bases unmatched: 10. The CDR3 consists of 16 residues. Germline V lookup: CDR1 KGHSH, CDR2 LQKENI. This chain's CDR3 is CASSPAVEGADSPLHF. The CDR3 nucleotides read TGTGCCAGCTCACCTGCTGTTGAGGGGGCCGATTCACCCCTCCACTTT.

There are a few counts of this clone. The chain carries TRBV27 and TRBJ2-1, with 11 bases lining up with TRBD2. Trimming cost V 4 bases and J 3 bases; bases outside gene matches: 2. CDR1 and CDR2 (germline): MNHEY, SMNVEV (reference sequence). The CDR3 has 15 residues. The CDR3 coding sequence is TGTGCCAGCAGTTCAGGGACTAGCGGCTACAATGAGCAGTTCTTC. It is translated as CASSSGTSGYNEQFF.

This chain links TRBV10-1 with TRBJ1-1, with D unclear. The CDR3 consists of 13 residues. Germline V gene lookup returns CDR1 WNHNN and CDR2 SYGVQD (reference sequence). V lost 6 bases and J 5 bases, leaving 13 bases between the germline ends. The CDR3 region is CASRASFATEAFF. The CDR3, as DNA: TGCGCCAGCAGAGCTAGTTTCGCGACTGAAGCTTTCTTT.

The chain recombines TRBV7-6 with TRBJ2-3; D is uncertain. Trimming shortened V by 2 bases and J by 3 bases, and 9 bases separated the two germline ends. Germline CDR1 reads SGHVS; CDR2 reads FNYEAQ. CDR3 length: 14 residues. In nucleotides, the CDR3 is TGTGCCAGCAGCTTATCCCCTCCGACAGATACGCAGTATTTT. Protein: CASSLSPPTDTQYF.

V gene TRBV7-3 combines with J gene TRBJ2-7; TRBD2 might be the D (6 bases). V lost 5 bases to trimming and J lost 3 bases, with 11 bases between them. This CDR3 contains 13 residues. The germline gives CDR1 SGHTA, CDR2 FQGTGA. CDR3 in amino acids: CASSLGGNYEQYF. The CDR3 bases are TGTGCCAGCAGCCTGGGGGGTAACTACGAGCAGTACTTC.

CDR3 in DNA: TGCGCCAGCACCAGCGGGAGCTCCTACAATGAGCAGTTCTTC. Its translation is CASTSGSSYNEQFF. The V call is TRBV10-2, the J call TRBJ2-1, with TRBD2 matching over 8 bases. Germline trimming cut 7 bases from V and 0 bases from J; bases unmatched to any gene: 2. Germline V CDR1 and CDR2: WSHSY, SAAADI. There are 14 residues in the CDR3.

V gene TRBV19 combines with J gene TRBJ1-5; unclear D gene. The CDR3 has 17 residues. Per the germline V gene, CDR1 is LNHDA and CDR2 is SQIVND (reference sequence). The V and J ends lost 4 bases and 1 base respectively, with 17 bases between them. The CDR3 coding sequence is TGTGCCAGTAGTACGCATTGGACGGAGGGAAGCAATCAGCCCCAGCATTTT. It yields the protein CASSTHWTEGSNQPQHF.

The chain uses TRBV4-1 and TRBJ1-6; maybe TRBD1 (5 bases). CDR1 MGHRA and CDR2 YSYEKL come from the germline V gene. V lost 4 bases to trimming and J lost 7 bases, with 11 bases between them. The CDR3 has 14 amino acids. CDR3 protein: CASSLGAFNSPLHF. DNA of the CDR3: TGCGCCAGCAGCCTAGGGGCTTTCAATTCACCCCTCCACTTT.

Concerning this clone: Other DNA sequences in the sample encode the same CDR3. V is TRBV7-2 and J is TRBJ2-5; 11 bases align to TRBD2. Germline V CDR1 and CDR2: SGHTA, FQGNSA. The CDR3 is made up of 14 amino acids. Trimming removed 2 bases from V and 5 bases from J; junction bases left unmatched: 1. The CDR3 reads CASSLRTSGETQYF. CDR3 nucleotide sequence: TGTGCCAGCAGCTTAAGGACTAGCGGGGAGACCCAGTACTTC.

The chain uses TRBV15 and TRBJ2-3, with D possibly being TRBD2 (5 bases). The length of the CDR3 is 18 residues. The germline gives CDR1 LNHNV, CDR2 YYDKDF (reference sequence). Trimming left V 0 bases short and J 6 bases short, with 22 bases between. The CDR3 protein is CATSRDQDWADSGDTQYF. CDR3 DNA sequence: TGTGCCACCAGCAGAGACCAAGACTGGGCGGACTCCGGGGATACGCAGTATTTT.

This clone showed up just once. V and J are TRBV7-8 and TRBJ1-2; D is undetermined. CDR3 length: 15 amino acids. V lost 5 bases and J lost 0, with 13 bases in between. The V gene's germline CDR1 is SGHVS and CDR2 FQNEAQ. CDR3 in DNA: TGTGCCAGCAGCCCCCAGTCGCTAGCTAACTATGGCTACACCTTC. This sequence encodes CASSPQSLANYGYTF.

The chain links TRBV10-2 to TRBJ2-7; D gene ambiguous. V was trimmed by 11 bases and J by 6 bases, leaving 14 bases between them. Germline V gene lookup returns CDR1 WSHSY and CDR2 SAAADI. CDR3 length: 11 amino acids. CDR3 bases: TGCGCCTCTACTGATATTACCGAGCAGTACTTC. This gives the protein CASTDITEQYF.

The chain recombines TRBV28 with TRBJ1-1; the D is unclear. Germline CDR1 reads MDHEN; CDR2 reads SYDVKM. Trimming left V 2 bases short and J 5 bases short, with 9 bases between. The CDR3 loop spans 13 amino acids. The CDR3 DNA reads TGTGCCAGCAGTTTACCAGCGGTTACTGAAGCTTTCTTT. It translates to CASSLPAVTEAFF.

The chain is built from TRBV7-9 and TRBJ2-7; TRBD1 agrees at 10 bases. The CDR3 is made up of 16 amino acids. The V gene's germline CDR1 is SEHNR and CDR2 FQNEAQ (reference sequence). The ends lost 6 bases at V and 6 bases at J; junction bases unmatched: 14. Here the CDR3 reads CASRPFRDRGPTEQYF. The CDR3 DNA reads TGTGCCAGCAGACCCTTCAGGGACAGGGGACCTACCGAGCAGTACTTC. Looking up the rest from reference TRBV7-9 and TRBJ2-7 gives the full variable domain: DTGVSQNPRHKITKRGQNVTFRCDPISEHNRLYWYRQTLGQGPEFLTYFQNEAQLEKSRLLSDRFSAERPKGSFSTLEIQRTEQGDSAMYLCASRPFRDRGPTEQYFGPGTRLTVT.

The rearrangement uses TRBV5-1 and TRBJ2-7; D is unclear. Looked up from germline, CDR1 is SGHRS and CDR2 is YFSETQ. There are 16 residues in the CDR3. The V end lost 1 base, the J end lost 5 bases, and 19 bases lay between the germline ends. CDR3 residues: CASSLFPGRIKNEQYF. In nucleotides, the CDR3 is TGCGCCAGCAGCTTGTTTCCAGGCCGGATTAAAAACGAGCAGTACTTC.

The count of this clone is one. The rearrangement links TRBV2 to TRBJ2-7; D not resolved. Germline assignment: CDR1 SNHLY and CDR2 FYNNEI. The V end lost 2 bases, the J end lost 2 bases, and 7 bases lay between the germline ends. CDR3 length: 13 amino acids. In DNA, the CDR3 is TGTGCCAGCAGTGAAATTATAACCTACGAGCAGTACTTC. It encodes CASSEIITYEQYF. Combining the CDR3 with reference TRBV2 and TRBJ2-7 gives the whole variable domain EPEVTQTPSHQVTQMGQEVILRCVPISNHLYFYWYRQILGQKVEFLVSFYNNEISEKSEIFDDQFSVERPDGSNFTLKIRSTKLEDSAMYFCASSEIITYEQYFGPGTRLTVT.

This chain uses TRBV19 with TRBJ2-2; tentative D call: TRBD1 (6 bases). The CDR3 has 14 amino acids. The V gene lost 7 bases and the J gene lost 5 bases, with 14 bases spanning the gap. Per germline, CDR1 LNHDA and CDR2 SQIVND (reference sequence). CDR3 bases: TGTGCCAGTACGGGCAGGGGATGGACCGGGGAGCTGTTTTTT. Its protein is CASTGRGWTGELFF.

The chain is built from TRBV7-3 and TRBJ1-1, with a tentative D call TRBD1 (6 bases). Trimming removed 6 bases from V and 5 bases from J, with 16 bases in between. Germline V gene sequence: CDR1 SGHTA, CDR2 FQGTGA. The CDR3 contains 14 residues. The CDR3 reads CASRNPGVGTEAFF. CDR3 DNA: TGTGCCAGCAGGAACCCAGGGGTTGGGACTGAAGCTTTCTTT. Full variable domain (rest looked up from reference TRBV7-3 and TRBJ1-1): GAGVSQTPSNKVTEKGKYVELRCDPISGHTALYWYRQSLGQGPEFLIYFQGTGAADDSGLPNDRFFAVRPEGSVSTLKIQRTERGDSAVYLCASRNPGVGTEAFFGQGTRLTVV.

This sequence joins TRBV5-1 and TRBJ2-1; 10 positions match TRBD2. Unmatched junction bases numbered 6, after V lost 4 bases and J lost 2 bases. This CDR3 has 16 residues. The germline V gene encodes CDR1 SGHRS and CDR2 YFSETQ. The CDR3 region is CASSPGTSVTYNEQFF. In nucleotides, the CDR3 is TGCGCCAGCAGCCCCGGGACTAGCGTCACCTACAATGAGCAGTTCTTC.

V and J are TRBV6-1 and TRBJ2-1, with D unresolved. The CDR3 sequence is 15 residues long. Germline assignment: CDR1 MNHNS and CDR2 SASEGT. Trimming stripped 4 bases from V and 6 bases from J, with 16 bases between. In DNA, the CDR3 is TGTGCCAGCAGTGTTCCACGAGGCTTAGTCAATGAGCAGTTCTTC. Translated, it gives CASSVPRGLVNEQFF.

The chain carries TRBV10-3 and TRBJ2-1; no reliable D call. V shed 6 bases and J shed 0 bases, with 9 bases lying between them. Germline V gives CDR1 ENHRY, CDR2 SYGVKD. This CDR3 is 14 amino acids long. CDR3 DNA sequence: TGTGCCATCAGGCTAGAGAGCTCCTACAATGAGCAGTTCTTC. This sequence encodes CAIRLESSYNEQFF.

V usage is TRBV6-1 and J usage is TRBJ2-2; 7 bases are shared with TRBD1. CDR1 MNHNS and CDR2 SASEGT come from the germline V gene. V lost 2 bases and J lost 6; bases outside the gene matches: 6. The CDR3 has 15 residues. CDR3 loop: CASSEIQGSSGELFF. The CDR3, as DNA: TGTGCCAGCAGTGAAATACAGGGGTCGTCCGGGGAGCTGTTTTTT.

This clone has only a few counts. The chain recombines TRBV27 with TRBJ2-2, with D perhaps TRBD2 (5 bases). Trimming removed 6 bases at V and 2 bases at J, with 25 bases between. The CDR3 extends over 19 amino acids. The germline CDR1 and CDR2 sequences are MNHEY and SMNVEV (reference sequence). CDR3 in DNA: TGTGCCAGCAGCCCGCCCGGCCTTACTAGTTCGGATAACACCGGGGAGCTGTTTTTT. The encoded protein is CASSPPGLTSSDNTGELFF.

The chain uses TRBV28 and TRBJ1-2, with 8 bases matching TRBD1. There are 15 residues in the CDR3. Germline-derived CDR1 and CDR2 are MDHEN and SYDVKM. V was pared by 7 bases and J by 4 bases, with 11 bases of the junction left unmatched. CDR3 nucleotides: TGTGCCAGCACCTTTAGGACAGGGTTTAGCTATGGCTACACCTTC. Translating it yields CASTFRTGFSYGYTF.

This chain joins TRBV7-9 and TRBJ2-7, with D uncertain. Germline CDR1 is SEHNR and CDR2 is FQNEAQ (reference sequence). Trimming stripped 2 bases from V and 7 bases from J, with 6 bases between. The CDR3 contains 11 residues. The CDR3 DNA is TGTGCCAGCAGCTTAATGAGTGAGCAGTACTTC. Translated, it gives CASSLMSEQYF.

The chain is built from TRBV15 and TRBJ2-7; weak D call: TRBD2 (6 bases). The germline V gene encodes CDR1 LNHNV and CDR2 YYDKDF (reference sequence). The CDR3 contains 14 residues. V was clipped by 7 bases and J by 2 bases, with 15 bases between them. In nucleotides, the CDR3 is TGTGCCACCACCACGGGGGACTTTCCCTACGAGCAGTACTTC. This encodes CATTTGDFPYEQYF.

This rearrangement joins TRBV27 to TRBJ2-2; TRBD2 agrees at 7 bases. Germline-derived CDR1 and CDR2 are MNHEY and SMNVEV (reference sequence). Unmatched junction bases numbered 9, after V lost 3 bases and J lost 2 bases. The CDR3 consists of 17 residues. The CDR3 DNA is TGTGCCAGCAGTTTGAGCGGGCTAGCGGAAAACACCGGGGAGCTGTTTTTT. Encoded protein: CASSLSGLAENTGELFF.